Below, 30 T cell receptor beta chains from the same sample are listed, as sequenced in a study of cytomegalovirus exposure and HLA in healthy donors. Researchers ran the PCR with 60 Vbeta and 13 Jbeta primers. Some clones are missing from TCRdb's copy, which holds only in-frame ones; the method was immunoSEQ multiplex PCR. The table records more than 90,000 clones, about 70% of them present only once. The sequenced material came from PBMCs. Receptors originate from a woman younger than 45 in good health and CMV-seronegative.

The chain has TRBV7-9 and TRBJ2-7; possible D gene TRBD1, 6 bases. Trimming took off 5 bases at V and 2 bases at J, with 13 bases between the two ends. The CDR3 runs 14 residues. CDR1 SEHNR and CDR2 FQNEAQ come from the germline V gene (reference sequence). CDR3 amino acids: CASSTTTGTYEQYF. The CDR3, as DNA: TGTGCCAGCAGCACTACGACAGGAACCTACGAGCAGTACTTC.

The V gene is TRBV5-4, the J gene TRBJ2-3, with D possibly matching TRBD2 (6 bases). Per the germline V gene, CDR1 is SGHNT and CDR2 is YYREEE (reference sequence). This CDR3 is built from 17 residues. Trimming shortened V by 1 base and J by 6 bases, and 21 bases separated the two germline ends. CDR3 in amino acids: CASSLKTVGGAGDTQYF. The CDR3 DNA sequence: TGTGCCAGCAGCTTGAAGACCGTAGGAGGGGCGGGGGATACGCAGTATTTT.

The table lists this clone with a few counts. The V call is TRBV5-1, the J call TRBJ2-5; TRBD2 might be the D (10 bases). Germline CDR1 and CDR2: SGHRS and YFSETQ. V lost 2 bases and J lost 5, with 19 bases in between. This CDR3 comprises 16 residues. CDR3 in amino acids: CASSFGSGGTGETQYF. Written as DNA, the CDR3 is TGCGCCAGCAGCTTCGGTAGCGGGGGGACAGGGGAGACCCAGTACTTC.

CDR3 nucleotides: TGTGCCAGCAGGGGGCCGGGACAGGGAAAAGAGACCCAGTACTTC. Residues: CASRGPGQGKETQYF. The genes are TRBV7-9 and TRBJ2-5; 9 bases map to TRBD1. J lost 3 bases, V lost 6 bases, and 8 bases had no gene match. The germline gives CDR1 SEHNR, CDR2 FQNEAQ (reference sequence). CDR3 length: 15 residues.

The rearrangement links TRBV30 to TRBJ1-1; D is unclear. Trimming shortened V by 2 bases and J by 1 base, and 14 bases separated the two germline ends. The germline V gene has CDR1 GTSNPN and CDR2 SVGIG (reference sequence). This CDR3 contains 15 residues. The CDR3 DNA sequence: TGTGCCTGGAGTCTCCCGACATCCTCGAACACTGAAGCTTTCTTT. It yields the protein CAWSLPTSSNTEAFF.

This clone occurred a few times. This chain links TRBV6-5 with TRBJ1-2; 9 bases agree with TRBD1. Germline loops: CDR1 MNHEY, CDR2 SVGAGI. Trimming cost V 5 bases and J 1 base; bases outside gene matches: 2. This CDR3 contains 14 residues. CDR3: CASSPGQGNYGYTF. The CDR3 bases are TGTGCCAGCAGTCCGGGACAGGGTAACTATGGCTACACCTTC.

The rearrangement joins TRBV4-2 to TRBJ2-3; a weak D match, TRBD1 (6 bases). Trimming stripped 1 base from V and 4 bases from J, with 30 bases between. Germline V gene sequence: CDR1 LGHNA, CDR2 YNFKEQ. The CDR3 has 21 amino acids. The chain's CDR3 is CASSQGTLSWSNAGDADTQYF. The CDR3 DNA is TGTGCCAGCAGCCAAGGGACGCTTTCGTGGTCCAACGCAGGGGATGCAGATACGCAGTATTTT.

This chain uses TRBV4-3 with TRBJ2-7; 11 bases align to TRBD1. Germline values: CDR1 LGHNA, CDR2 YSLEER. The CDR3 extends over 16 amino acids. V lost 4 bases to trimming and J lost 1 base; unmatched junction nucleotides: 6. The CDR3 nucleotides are TGCGCCAGCAGCCCATATGGACAGGGGGCTTCCTACGAGCAGTACTTC. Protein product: CASSPYGQGASYEQYF.

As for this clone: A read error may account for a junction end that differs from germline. This CDR3 is CASSPIPLSGRYISGANVLTF. The CDR3 region has the DNA TGTGCCAGCTCACCGATCCCTCTTAGCGGGAGGTACATCTCTGGAGCCAACGTCCTGACTTTC. This chain uses TRBV18 with TRBJ2-6; 10 bases fit TRBD2. The germline V gene encodes CDR1 KGHSH and CDR2 LQKENI. The CDR3 runs 21 residues.

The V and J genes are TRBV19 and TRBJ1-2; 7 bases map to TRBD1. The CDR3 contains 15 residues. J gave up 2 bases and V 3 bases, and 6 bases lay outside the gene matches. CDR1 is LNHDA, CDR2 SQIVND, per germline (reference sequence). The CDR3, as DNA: TGTGCCAGTAGTATGTTGGGACAGCCGAACTATGGCTACACCTTC. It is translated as CASSMLGQPNYGYTF.

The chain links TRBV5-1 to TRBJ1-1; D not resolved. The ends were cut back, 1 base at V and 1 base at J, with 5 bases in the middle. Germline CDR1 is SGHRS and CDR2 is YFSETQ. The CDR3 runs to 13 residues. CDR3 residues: CASSLISNTEAFF. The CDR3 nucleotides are TGCGCCAGCAGCTTGATCTCGAACACTGAAGCTTTCTTT.

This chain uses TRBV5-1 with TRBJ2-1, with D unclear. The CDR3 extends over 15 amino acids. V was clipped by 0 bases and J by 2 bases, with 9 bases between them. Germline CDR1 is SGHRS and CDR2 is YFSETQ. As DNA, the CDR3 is TGCGCCAGCAGCTTGGGTGAGGCCCCCTACAATGAGCAGTTCTTC. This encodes CASSLGEAPYNEQFF.

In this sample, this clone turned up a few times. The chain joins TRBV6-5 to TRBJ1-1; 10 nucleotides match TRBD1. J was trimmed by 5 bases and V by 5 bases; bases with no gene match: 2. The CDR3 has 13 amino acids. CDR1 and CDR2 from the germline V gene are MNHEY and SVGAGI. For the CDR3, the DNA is TGTGCCAGCAGTCGGACAGGGGGGACTGAAGCTTTCTTT. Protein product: CASSRTGGTEAFF.

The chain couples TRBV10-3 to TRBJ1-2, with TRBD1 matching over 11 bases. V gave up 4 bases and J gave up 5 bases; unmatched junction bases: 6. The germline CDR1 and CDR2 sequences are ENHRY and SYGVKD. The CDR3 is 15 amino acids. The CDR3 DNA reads TGTGCCATCAGTGGGGGGACAGGGGGTGCATATGGCTACACCTTC. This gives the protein CAISGGTGGAYGYTF.

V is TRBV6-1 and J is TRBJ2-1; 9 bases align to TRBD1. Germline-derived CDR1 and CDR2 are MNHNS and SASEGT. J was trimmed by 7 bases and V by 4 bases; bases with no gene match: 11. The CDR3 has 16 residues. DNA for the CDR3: TGTGCCAGCAGTGGGGCCCCGGGACAGGGTAAAAATGAGCAGTTCTTC. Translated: CASSGAPGQGKNEQFF.

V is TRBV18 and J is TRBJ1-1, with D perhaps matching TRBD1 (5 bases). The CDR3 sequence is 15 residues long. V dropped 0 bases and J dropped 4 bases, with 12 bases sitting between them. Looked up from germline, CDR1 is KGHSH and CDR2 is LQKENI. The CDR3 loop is CASSPPGRVGTEAFF. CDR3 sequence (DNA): TGTGCCAGCTCACCACCGGGCAGGGTAGGCACTGAAGCTTTCTTT.

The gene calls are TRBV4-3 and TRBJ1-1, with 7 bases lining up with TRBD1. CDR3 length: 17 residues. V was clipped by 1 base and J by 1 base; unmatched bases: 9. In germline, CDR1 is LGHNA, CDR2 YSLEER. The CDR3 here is CASSQGVEGAGNTEAFF. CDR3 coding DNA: TGCGCCAGCAGCCAAGGAGTAGAGGGGGCCGGGAACACTGAAGCTTTCTTT.

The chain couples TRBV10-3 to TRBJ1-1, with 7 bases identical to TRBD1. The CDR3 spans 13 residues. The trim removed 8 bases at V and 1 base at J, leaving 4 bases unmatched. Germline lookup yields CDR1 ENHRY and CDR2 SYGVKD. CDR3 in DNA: TGTGCCATCCGGGACAGACCGAACACTGAAGCTTTCTTT. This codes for CAIRDRPNTEAFF.

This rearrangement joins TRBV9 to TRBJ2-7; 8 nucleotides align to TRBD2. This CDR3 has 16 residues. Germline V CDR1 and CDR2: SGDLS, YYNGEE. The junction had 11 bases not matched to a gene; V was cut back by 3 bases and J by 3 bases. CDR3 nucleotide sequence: TGTGCCAGCAGCGGCTCGGTGCAAGCGGGGGACTACGAGCAGTACTTC. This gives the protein CASSGSVQAGDYEQYF.

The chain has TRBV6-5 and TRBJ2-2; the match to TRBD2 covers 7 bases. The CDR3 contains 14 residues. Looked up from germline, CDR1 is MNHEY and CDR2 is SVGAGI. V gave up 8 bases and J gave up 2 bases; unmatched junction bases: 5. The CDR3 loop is CASRGERNTGELFF. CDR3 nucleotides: TGTGCCAGCCGGGGGGAACGTAACACCGGGGAGCTGTTTTTT.

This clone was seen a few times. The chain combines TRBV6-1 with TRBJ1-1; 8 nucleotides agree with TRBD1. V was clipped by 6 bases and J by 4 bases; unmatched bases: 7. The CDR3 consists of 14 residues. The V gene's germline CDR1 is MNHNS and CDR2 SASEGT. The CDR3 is CASRRQGSGTEAFF. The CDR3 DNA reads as TGTGCCAGCAGGAGACAGGGGTCGGGCACTGAAGCTTTCTTT.

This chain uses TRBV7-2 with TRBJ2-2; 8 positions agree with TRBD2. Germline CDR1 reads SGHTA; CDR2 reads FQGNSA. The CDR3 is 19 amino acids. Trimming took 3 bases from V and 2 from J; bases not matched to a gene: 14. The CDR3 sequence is CASSLAPLVGLANTGELFF. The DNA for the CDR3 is TGTGCCAGCAGCTTGGCCCCCCTAGTAGGACTAGCCAACACCGGGGAGCTGTTTTTT.

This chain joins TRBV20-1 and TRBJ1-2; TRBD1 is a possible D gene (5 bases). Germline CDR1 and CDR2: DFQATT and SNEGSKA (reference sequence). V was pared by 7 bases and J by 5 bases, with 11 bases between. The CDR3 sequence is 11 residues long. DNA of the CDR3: TGCAGTGTAGACGGACAATATGGCTACACCTTC. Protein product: CSVDGQYGYTF.

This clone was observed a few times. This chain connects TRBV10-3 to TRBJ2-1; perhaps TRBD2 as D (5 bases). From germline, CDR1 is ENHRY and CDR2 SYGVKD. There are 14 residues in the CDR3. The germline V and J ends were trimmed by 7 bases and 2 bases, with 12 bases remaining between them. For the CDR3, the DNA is TGTGCCATCAAATTGGCGGGTGCCTACAATGAGCAGTTCTTC. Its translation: CAIKLAGAYNEQFF.

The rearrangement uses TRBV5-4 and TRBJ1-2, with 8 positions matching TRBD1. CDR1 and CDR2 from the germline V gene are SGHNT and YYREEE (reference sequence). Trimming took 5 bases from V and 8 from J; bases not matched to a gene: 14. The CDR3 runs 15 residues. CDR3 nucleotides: TGTGCCAGCAGTCAGCAGGGGGCGCTTCCCGAGGGCTACACCTTC. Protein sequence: CASSQQGALPEGYTF.

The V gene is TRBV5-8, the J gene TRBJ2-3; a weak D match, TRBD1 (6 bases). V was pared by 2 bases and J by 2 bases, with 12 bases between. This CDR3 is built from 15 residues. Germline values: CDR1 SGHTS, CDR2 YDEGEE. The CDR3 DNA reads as TGTGCCAGCAGCTTTACAGGGTTACACACAGATACGCAGTATTTT. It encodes CASSFTGLHTDTQYF.

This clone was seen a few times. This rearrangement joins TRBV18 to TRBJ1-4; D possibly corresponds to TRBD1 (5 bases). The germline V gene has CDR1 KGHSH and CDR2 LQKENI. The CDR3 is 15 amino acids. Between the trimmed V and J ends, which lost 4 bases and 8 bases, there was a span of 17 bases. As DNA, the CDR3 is TGTGCCAGCTCACGATACTCCGGACAACAAGAAAAACTGTTTTTT. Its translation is CASSRYSGQQEKLFF.

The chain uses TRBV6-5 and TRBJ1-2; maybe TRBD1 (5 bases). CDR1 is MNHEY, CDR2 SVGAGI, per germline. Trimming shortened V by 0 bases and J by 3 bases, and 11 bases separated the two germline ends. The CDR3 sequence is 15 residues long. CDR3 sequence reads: CASSYSEGMDYGYTF. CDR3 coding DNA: TGTGCCAGCAGTTACTCGGAGGGGATGGACTATGGCTACACCTTC.

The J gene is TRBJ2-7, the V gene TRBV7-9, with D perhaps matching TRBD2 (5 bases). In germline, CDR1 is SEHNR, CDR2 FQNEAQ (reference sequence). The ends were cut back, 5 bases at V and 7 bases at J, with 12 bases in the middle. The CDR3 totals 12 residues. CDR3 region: CASSPQEGEQYF. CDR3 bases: TGTGCCAGCAGCCCCCAAGAGGGTGAGCAGTACTTC.

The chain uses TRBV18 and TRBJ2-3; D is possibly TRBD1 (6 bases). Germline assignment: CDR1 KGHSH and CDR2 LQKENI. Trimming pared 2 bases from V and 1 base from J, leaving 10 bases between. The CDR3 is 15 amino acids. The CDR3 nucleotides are TGTGCCAGCTCACCAGCAGGGGTAGGCACAGATACGCAGTATTTT. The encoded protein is CASSPAGVGTDTQYF.